These T cell receptor beta chains were read from a single sample in a study of blood T cell repertoires in COVID-19. Clones were read by immunoSEQ multiplex PCR, and TCRdb kept only the in-frame ones, dropping some. The data show 150,000 to 200,000 clones, under 90% seen once. The specimen was peripheral blood. The receptor set was obtained from a human donor in a cohort sampled during active COVID-19. The conserved cysteine and the conserved F or W are not part of the CDR3 here. Each record gives: clone size, D gene, J gene, V gene, CDR3 protein. D genes are given only for firm matches. The size of a clone is reported for some rows only, either as once, few or many, or as a class for expanded clones.

.	TRBD1	TRBJ2-7	TRBV6-2/TRBV6-3	ASSSRTGGEQY
.	TRBD1	TRBJ1-1	TRBV3-1/TRBV3-2	ASSQVWTGGTIEAF
.	.	TRBJ2-7	TRBV27	ASSLGQGLEQY
few	.	TRBJ2-7	TRBV5-4	ASSPGTSLYEQY
.	TRBD2	TRBJ2-7	TRBV6-2/TRBV6-3	ASSLLSGGASHEQY
.	.	TRBJ2-3	TRBV30	AWDQGGGTDTQY
.	TRBD2	TRBJ2-3	TRBV11-1	ASSLLAGGPDTQY
.	TRBD1	TRBJ1-1	TRBV2	ASSGGTGNTEAF
.	.	TRBJ1-3	TRBV9	ASSRREGTGNTIY
.	.	TRBJ2-7	TRBV6-5	ASRRAYEQY
.	.	TRBJ2-7	TRBV5-4	ASSLGPEVSSYEQY
.	.	TRBJ2-1	TRBV7-2	ASRYTSSYNEQF
.	TRBD1	TRBJ2-7	TRBV15	ATSRDSGDRGFEQY
.	.	TRBJ2-2	TRBV5-1	ASRLDRLVGGGELF
.	.	TRBJ2-3	TRBV10-3	AISELSSTDTQY
.	.	TRBJ1-4	TRBV3-1/TRBV3-2	ASSQASATNEKLF
.	.	TRBJ2-7	TRBV18	ASSPNPTGYEQY
.	TRBD1	TRBJ2-5	TRBV5-1	ASSGRTGLETQY
.	.	TRBJ2-7	TRBV12-3/TRBV12-4	ASSTWQEGEQY
.	.	TRBJ1-1	TRBV7-9	ASSLESGNTEAF
once	TRBD1	TRBJ1-1	TRBV19	ASSTGTARNTEAF
.	TRBD2	TRBJ2-1	TRBV6-5	ASSYSWPSGGTEQF